One and the same sample provided the 32 T cell receptor beta chains below, sequenced in a study of blood T cell repertoires in COVID-19. The method was immunoSEQ multiplex PCR; TCRdb's version includes in-frame clones alone and lacks a portion of them. The sample shows fewer than 200,000 clones, over 80% of them seen only once. The specimen sequenced was PBMCs or T cells enriched from blood (not recorded which). These receptors came from a woman aged 50 to 60 who had recovered from COVID-19.

The chain joins TRBV5-4 to TRBJ2-2; 10 bases are shared with TRBD2. CDR1 is SGHNT and CDR2 is YYREEE in the germline V gene (reference sequence). The junction had 0 bases not matched to a gene; V was cut back by 3 bases and J by 1 base. CDR3 length: 15 residues. Here the CDR3 reads CASSWTSGNTGELFF. The DNA for the CDR3 is TGTGCCAGCAGCTGGACTAGCGGGAACACCGGGGAGCTGTTTTTT. Full variable domain (outside the CDR3, taken from reference TRBV5-4 and TRBJ2-2): ETGVTQSPTHLIKTRGQQVTLRCSSQSGHNTVSWYQQALGQGPQFIFQYYREEENGRGNFPPRFSGLQFPNYSSELNVNALELDDSALYLCASSWTSGNTGELFFGEGSRLTVL.

In this sample, this clone turned up once. The chain recombines TRBV30 with TRBJ1-2, with 8 nucleotides matching TRBD1. Germline loops: CDR1 GTSNPN, CDR2 SVGIG (reference sequence). This CDR3 comprises 21 residues. V was pared by 3 bases and J by 0 bases, with 24 bases of the junction left unmatched. In nucleotides, the CDR3 is TGTGCCTGGAGGGTTTCACCCCAGGGGGCGCCGAGGCGACGAGCTAACTATGGCTACACCTTC. It specifies CAWRVSPQGAPRRRANYGYTF.

The rearrangement uses TRBV4-1 and TRBJ2-7; 9 bases line up with TRBD2. Unmatched junction bases numbered 15, after V lost 1 base and J lost 2 bases. The CDR3 totals 19 residues. CDR1 and CDR2 from the germline V gene are MGHRA and YSYEKL. CDR3 DNA: TGCGCCAGCAGCCAAGGAGGGTCGGGGGGCGTAGCGGGAGCCTACGAGCAGTACGTC. It is translated as CASSQGGSGGVAGAYEQYV.

The chain employs TRBV6-5 and TRBJ1-5, with TRBD1 matching 10 bases. CDR1 MNHEY and CDR2 SVGAGI come from the germline V gene. The length of the CDR3 is 13 residues. The trim removed 4 bases at V and 6 bases at J, leaving 0 bases unmatched. In DNA form, the CDR3 reads TGTGCCAGCAGTTGGGACAGGGGTCAGCCCCAGCATTTT. As protein: CASSWDRGQPQHF.

The chain recombines TRBV2 with TRBJ2-3; no definite D call. The CDR3 has 13 amino acids. The germline V and J ends were trimmed by 8 bases and 1 base, with 10 bases remaining between them. Per the germline V gene, CDR1 is SNHLY and CDR2 is FYNNEI. CDR3 loop: CASVTGGTDTQYF. The CDR3 DNA follows: TGTGCCAGCGTTACTGGTGGCACAGATACGCAGTATTTT.

This clone was seen more than once but under ten times. CDR3: CASSSTGVGTEAFF. The CDR3 coding sequence is TGTGCCAGCAGCTCGACAGGGGTCGGAACTGAAGCTTTCTTT. The V gene is TRBV6-5, the J gene TRBJ1-1, with 8 positions matching TRBD1. Germline V gives CDR1 MNHEY, CDR2 SVGAGI. The CDR3 contains 14 residues. The trim removed 6 bases at V and 5 bases at J, leaving 8 bases unmatched.

Written as DNA, the CDR3 is TGTGCCAGCAAACAGGGTTGGGGGAACACTGAAGCTTTCTTT. Translated: CASKQGWGNTEAFF. The rearrangement joins TRBV9 to TRBJ1-1; the D gene is possibly TRBD1 (6 bases). Germline CDR1 is SGDLS and CDR2 is YYNGEE. The CDR3 consists of 14 residues. V lost 6 bases, J lost 1 base, and 13 bases lay in between.

This clone was detected ten times or more. The chain joins TRBV11-2 to TRBJ2-2; D perhaps matches TRBD1 (5 bases). The CDR3 runs to 15 residues. Trimming took off 5 bases at V and 10 bases at J, with 20 bases between the two ends. Germline lookup yields CDR1 SGHAT and CDR2 FQNNGV. The CDR3 DNA reads as TGTGCCAGCAGCCTTACCATGACAGCCTGGGAGGAGCTGTTTTTT. It encodes CASSLTMTAWEELFF.

In nucleotides, the CDR3 is TGCGCCAGCAGCCAAGGGGGGATCGGGGTAGCGGGAGCAGATACGCAGTATTTT. Translating it yields CASSQGGIGVAGADTQYF. The chain couples TRBV4-3 to TRBJ2-3; TRBD2 agrees at 9 bases. The germline V gene encodes CDR1 LGHNA and CDR2 YSLEER. This CDR3 comprises 18 residues. V was pared by 1 base and J by 4 bases, with 12 bases of the junction left unmatched.

The chain is built from TRBV28 and TRBJ2-2; unclear D gene. V lost 5 bases, J lost 7 bases, and 17 bases lay in between. The CDR3 is 15 residues long. Germline CDR1 reads MDHEN; CDR2 reads SYDVKM. The CDR3: CASSRPISGSGELFF. The CDR3 DNA follows: TGTGCCAGCAGTCGCCCCATCTCCGGTAGCGGGGAGCTGTTTTTT. Drawing the rest from reference TRBV28 and TRBJ2-2, the complete variable domain is DVKVTQSSRYLVKRTGEKVFLECVQDMDHENMFWYRQDPGLGLRLIYFSYDVKMKEKGDIPEGYSVSREKKERFSLILESASTNQTSMYLCASSRPISGSGELFFGEGSRLTVL.

This chain links TRBV7-2 with TRBJ1-2; 7 nucleotides align to TRBD1. CDR1 and CDR2 from the germline V gene are SGHTA and FQGNSA. Unmatched junction bases numbered 12, after V lost 5 bases and J lost 6 bases. This CDR3 is 15 amino acids long. As DNA, the CDR3 is TGTGCCAGCAGCAGCCGACAGGGAAAAAAGGATGGCTACACCTTC. Protein: CASSSRQGKKDGYTF.

The rearrangement joins TRBV28 to TRBJ1-2, with TRBD1 as a possible D gene (6 bases). The CDR3 covers 11 residues. Trimming cost V 10 bases and J 3 bases, with 9 bases left between them. CDR1 is MDHEN, CDR2 SYDVKM, per germline. CDR3 DNA sequence: TGTGCCACGAAGGGGGACTATGGCTACACCTTC. It codes for CATKGDYGYTF.

This clone was observed once. At one boundary the junction diverges from the germline segment, which might be a read error. The J gene is TRBJ2-1, the V gene TRBV5-1, with D tentatively TRBD2 (6 bases). Per germline, CDR1 SGHRS and CDR2 YFSETQ. The CDR3 runs 14 residues. CDR3 protein: CASTFVPLEGHSLF. CDR3 nucleotide sequence: TGCGCCAGCACCTTCGTACCATTGGAGGGCCATAGTCTCTTC.

The V gene is TRBV6-2 or TRBV6-3, the J gene TRBJ1-1, with 10 bases matching TRBD1. The CDR3 spans 16 residues. With 4 bases clipped from V and 4 bases from J, the junction kept 9 bases outside the gene matches. CDR1 and CDR2 from the germline V gene are MNHEY and SVGEGT. In nucleotides, the CDR3 is TGTGCCAGCAGTTCCGTCCCGGGACAGGGGTCCACTGAAGCTTTCTTT. Translating gives CASSSVPGQGSTEAFF.

This chain joins TRBV29-1 and TRBJ2-1; TRBD1 matches 7 bases. Germline V gene data show CDR1 as SQVTM and CDR2 as ANQGSEA. The V and J ends lost 4 bases and 1 base, in that order; junction bases with no gene match: 4. The CDR3 extends over 14 amino acids. The chain's CDR3 is CSVAATGSYNEQFF. CDR3 DNA sequence: TGCAGCGTTGCCGCGACAGGGTCCTACAATGAGCAGTTCTTC.

The V and J genes are TRBV11-1 and TRBJ1-1; the D gene is possibly TRBD1 (6 bases). Germline V gives CDR1 SGHAT, CDR2 FQDESV (reference sequence). The CDR3 runs 15 residues. The V end lost 8 bases, the J end lost 4 bases, and 20 bases lay between the germline ends. CDR3 bases: TGTGCCAGCTTATGGGGCAGGGGTAAGGGCACTGAAGCTTTCTTT. This translates into CASLWGRGKGTEAFF.

The V and J genes are TRBV19 and TRBJ1-1, with 10 bases that match TRBD1. Germline CDR1 is LNHDA and CDR2 is SQIVND (reference sequence). The CDR3 covers 14 residues. Trimming cost V 8 bases and J 1 base; bases outside gene matches: 4. CDR3 sequence: CASGRDRGNTEAFF. DNA for the CDR3: TGTGCCAGTGGGAGGGACAGGGGGAACACTGAAGCTTTCTTT.

Here the CDR3 reads CASSSQGTGEQFF. CDR3 nucleotides: TGCGCCAGCAGCTCCCAGGGGACGGGGGAGCAGTTCTTC. V gene TRBV5-1 combines with J gene TRBJ2-1, with D possibly TRBD1 on 6 matching bases. Between the trimmed V and J ends, which lost 3 bases and 10 bases, there was a span of 14 bases. This CDR3 has 13 residues. CDR1 and CDR2 from the germline V gene are SGHRS and YFSETQ.

This chain links TRBV4-1 with TRBJ2-1; D gene uncertain. Germline CDR1 and CDR2: MGHRA and YSYEKL. The V end was cut by 3 bases, the J end by 3 bases, with 15 bases between. The CDR3 consists of 16 residues. The CDR3 region has the DNA TGCGCCAGCAGCCACCTTGGGCTACTTTTCTACAATGAGCAGTTCTTC. As protein: CASSHLGLLFYNEQFF.

The V gene is TRBV4-1, the J gene TRBJ1-4; possibly TRBD1 for D (5 bases). The CDR3 length is 12 residues. The V gene's germline CDR1 is MGHRA and CDR2 YSYEKL. Trimming left V 2 bases short and J 13 bases short, with 11 bases between. The CDR3 nucleotides are TGCGCCAGCAGCCAAATTGGGGGGATACTGTTTTTT. Residues: CASSQIGGILFF.

This chain uses TRBV18 with TRBJ1-5, with D possibly matching TRBD1 (5 bases). Germline CDR1 KGHSH, CDR2 LQKENI. The CDR3 runs to 17 residues. Trimming shortened V by 0 bases and J by 7 bases, and 19 bases separated the two germline ends. In nucleotides, the CDR3 is TGTGCCAGCTCACCACCGGGCAGGGTCTTGGGGAACCAGCCCCAGCATTTT. Encoded protein: CASSPPGRVLGNQPQHF.

V is TRBV18 and J is TRBJ1-4, with 7 bases fitting TRBD1. Trimming at V came to 3 bases and at J to 7 bases, leaving 5 bases not matched to a gene. The CDR3 is made up of 14 amino acids. Germline V CDR1 and CDR2: KGHSH, LQKENI. The chain's CDR3 is CASSPDRAGEKLFF. The CDR3 bases are TGTGCCAGCTCACCCGACAGGGCGGGTGAAAAACTGTTTTTT. Drawing the rest from reference TRBV18 and TRBJ1-4, the complete variable domain is NAGVMQNPRHLVRRRGQEARLRCSPMKGHSHVYWYRQLPEEGLKFMVYLQKENIIDESGMPKERFSAEFPKEGPSILRIQQVVRGDSAAYFCASSPDRAGEKLFFGSGTQLSVL.

The J gene is TRBJ2-3, the V gene TRBV3-1 (or the pseudogene TRBV3-2); D call uncertain. V was trimmed by 4 bases and J by 4 bases, leaving 9 bases between them. Germline CDR1 reads LGHDT; CDR2 reads YNNKEL (reference sequence). The CDR3 is 13 residues long. CDR3 region: CASSPGLPDTQYF. The CDR3 coding sequence is TGTGCCAGCAGCCCTGGGCTTCCAGATACGCAGTATTTT.

The rearrangement joins TRBV7-2 to TRBJ1-6; TRBD1 matches 8 bases. Unmatched junction bases numbered 2, after V lost 5 bases and J lost 2 bases. CDR1 SGHTA and CDR2 FQGNSA come from the germline V gene. This CDR3 comprises 15 residues. CDR3 coding DNA: TGTGCCAGCAGCGGACAGGGCACCTATAATTCACCCCTCCACTTT. It yields the protein CASSGQGTYNSPLHF.

The CDR3: CASSLTGYTYNEQFF. For the CDR3, the DNA is TGTGCCAGCTCACTTACAGGGTACACCTACAATGAGCAGTTCTTC. J is TRBJ2-1 and V is TRBV18, with D possibly matching TRBD1 (6 bases). The CDR3 is 15 residues long. Germline values: CDR1 KGHSH, CDR2 LQKENI. The V gene lost 4 bases and the J gene lost 2 bases, with 12 bases spanning the gap.

V gene TRBV9 combines with J gene TRBJ2-3, with D tentatively TRBD1 (6 bases). This CDR3 has 12 residues. V lost 4 bases and J 5 bases, leaving 8 bases between the germline ends. CDR1 and CDR2 from the germline V gene are SGDLS and YYNGEE. The CDR3 protein is CASSPGEDTQYF. For the CDR3, the DNA is TGTGCCAGCAGCCCAGGGGAAGATACGCAGTATTTT.

V and J are TRBV9 and TRBJ1-1; tentatively, D is TRBD1 (5 bases). The CDR3 length is 13 residues. V lost 3 bases to trimming and J lost 5 bases, with 11 bases between them. In germline, CDR1 is SGDLS, CDR2 YYNGEE. CDR3 protein: CASSEEGRTEAFF. CDR3 in DNA: TGTGCCAGCAGCGAGGAGGGGAGAACTGAAGCTTTCTTT.

CDR3 sequence (DNA): TGTGCCAGCTCACCAGCGACAGGGGGCGGGGAAGGCTACACCTTC. It codes for CASSPATGGGEGYTF. V and J are TRBV18 and TRBJ1-2; 10 nucleotides line up with TRBD1. CDR3 size: 15 residues. After removal of 2 bases from V and 8 bases from J, the junction contained 8 bases not matched to a gene. CDR1 is KGHSH, CDR2 LQKENI, per germline.

V gene TRBV5-6 combines with J gene TRBJ2-5, with TRBD2 matching 10 bases. CDR3 length: 15 amino acids. Germline V lookup: CDR1 SGHDT, CDR2 YYEEEE. J gave up 2 bases and V 1 base, and 2 bases lay outside the gene matches. Written as DNA, the CDR3 is TGTGCCAGCAGCTTGCTAGCGGGAGTTCAAGAGACCCAGTACTTC. This sequence encodes CASSLLAGVQETQYF.

The sample holds one count of this clone. This chain uses TRBV6-6 with TRBJ1-5; 11 bases are shared with TRBD1. CDR3 size: 14 residues. V trimming: 6 bases; J trimming: 7 bases; junction bases outside the gene matches: 5. Per germline, CDR1 MNHNY and CDR2 SVGAGI (reference sequence). CDR3: CASSRGQGEQPQHF. The CDR3, as DNA: TGTGCCAGCAGCCGGGGACAGGGGGAGCAGCCCCAGCATTTT.

The CDR3 region is CASSIRLGQNTEAFF. DNA of the CDR3: TGTGCCAGCAGCATACGCCTGGGACAGAACACTGAAGCTTTCTTT. This sequence joins TRBV25-1 and TRBJ1-1, with a tentative D call TRBD1 (6 bases). Germline assignment: CDR1 MGHDK and CDR2 SYGVNS. V was cut by 6 bases and J by 1 base, with 15 bases left in between. The CDR3 length is 15 residues.

To note about this clone: The sample contains more than one DNA sequence encoding this CDR3. This chain connects TRBV20-1 to TRBJ2-1, with TRBD1 identical over 9 bases. CDR1 and CDR2 (germline): DFQATT, SNEGSKA (reference sequence). The CDR3 contains 11 residues. V shed 6 bases and J 8 bases; nucleotides not matched to a gene: 2. CDR3 coding DNA: TGCAGTGCCGGACAGGGGTATGAGCAGTTCTTC. Protein sequence: CSAGQGYEQFF.